This T cell receptor beta chain came from a study of Ad26.COV2.S vaccination and SARS-CoV-2 variants. Regarding this clone: Its specificity is not known.

The treatment here: some 20 received Ad26.COV2.S at low or high dose, single or two shots; roughly 5 received placebo; per-sample allocation not given. Sampling was done on day 63 after the first vaccine or placebo injection. Built on an Ad26 vector, the vaccine expressed Wuhan-strain SARS-CoV-2 spike. Produced via immunoSEQ multiplex PCR; TCRdb's table is partial and in-frame only. Here the sample spans about 400,000 clones, less than 90% being singletons. General study points: The analyses of TCR breadth and depth may have understated the size of total T cell responses. Measurement of non-spike TCR breadth gave similar results in vaccine and placebo recipients.

V lost 0 bases, J lost 9 bases, and 8 bases stayed unmatched. The CDR3 runs 15 residues. Germline assignment: CDR1 MGHRA and CDR2 YSYEKL. The source was peripheral blood, collected in a trial of Ad26.COV2.S vaccine versus placebo. V gene TRBV4-1 combines with J gene TRBJ2-5; TRBD2 matches 9 bases. This TCR was sampled from a person between 18 and 65 years old who received the Ad26.COV2.S COVID-19 vaccine or a placebo. The CDR3 bases are TGCGCCAGCAGCCAAGATGAGCGGGGGGTCCCGGCCCAGTACTTC. Its protein product is CASSQDERGVPAQYF.